The entry below describes one T cell receptor beta chain. The CDR3 is 11 amino acids. V lost 9 bases to trimming and J lost 4 bases; unmatched junction nucleotides: 2. Germline lookup yields CDR1 WSHSY and CDR2 SAAADI. This entry is derived from a study of blood T cell repertoires in COVID-19. Only in-frame clones appear in the TCRdb table, and some are missing; sequencing was by immunoSEQ multiplex PCR. The sample holds 200,000 to 250,000 clones, about 85% seen once. The rearrangement uses TRBV10-2 and TRBJ1-2; 7 bases agree with TRBD1. What was sequenced was peripheral blood. The receptor was derived from a woman aged 18-35 years who had recovered from COVID-19. CDR3 protein: CASRQGYGYTF. Written as DNA, the CDR3 is TGCGCCAGTCGACAGGGCTATGGCTACACCTTC.